The 20 T cell receptor beta chains below all came from one sample that was sequenced in a study of monozygotic twins with inflammatory bowel disease. One entry per CDR3 protein, without DNA, is what TCRdb gives after re-calling the 5' RACE reads. This repertoire includes approximately 400,000 distinct CDR3 sequences. Sequencing was performed on blood. These receptors were collected from a human donor with ulcerative colitis or Crohn's disease, or a healthy co-twin of an affected twin (not recorded which).

The V gene is TRBV29-1, the J gene TRBJ1-2; TCRdb's D call of TRBD1 is untestable without DNA. CDR1 and CDR2 (germline): SQVTM, ANQGSEA. The CDR3 spans 13 residues. The CDR3 here is CSVRQLSNYGYTF.

The V gene is TRBV2, the J gene TRBJ2-6. This CDR3 comprises 13 residues. Germline values: CDR1 SNHLY, CDR2 FYNNEI. This chain's CDR3 is CASSAERANVLTF.

This chain uses TRBV28 with TRBJ1-1; the D gene TCRdb calls, TRBD1, cannot be checked with no DNA. The germline CDR1 and CDR2 sequences are MDHEN and SYDVKM. CDR3 length: 15 amino acids. This chain's CDR3 is CASSSAGVTNTEAFF. The whole variable domain, filled in from reference TRBV28 and TRBJ1-1, reads DVKVTQSSRYLVKRTGEKVFLECVQDMDHENMFWYRQDPGLGLRLIYFSYDVKMKEKGDIPEGYSVSREKKERFSLILESASTNQTSMYLCASSSAGVTNTEAFFGQGTRLTVV.

The chain couples TRBV11-3 to TRBJ2-2; there is no DNA to check the TCRdb D call of TRBD1. This CDR3 spans 15 amino acids. CDR1 and CDR2 (germline): SGHNT, YENEEA. CDR3 sequence reads: CASSLYPGHTGELFF.

V usage is TRBV10-3 and J usage is TRBJ2-7; the TCRdb call, TRBD1, lacks DNA for checking. The V gene's germline CDR1 is ENHRY and CDR2 SYGVKD. The CDR3 length is 14 residues. This chain's CDR3 is CAITLHLGSSEQYF.

The chain combines TRBV30 with TRBJ2-3. The length of the CDR3 is 14 residues. CDR1 and CDR2 from the germline V gene are GTSNPN and SVGIG (reference sequence). CDR3 residues: CAWSAGAGTDTQYF. The full variable domain, completed using reference TRBV30 and TRBJ2-3, is SQTIHQWPATLVQPVGSPLSLECTVEGTSNPNLYWYRQAAGRGLQLLFYSVGIGQISSEVPQNLSASRPQDRQFILSSKKLLLSDSGFYLCAWSAGAGTDTQYFGPGTRLTVL.

The chain employs TRBV24-1 and TRBJ2-5; no DNA is available, so the TRBD1 call from TCRdb remains unchecked. Germline CDR1 is KGHDR and CDR2 is SFDVKD. This CDR3 is 12 amino acids long. The CDR3: CASGQGQETQYF.

The chain recombines TRBV11-3 with TRBJ2-5; the TCRdb call, TRBD2, lacks DNA for checking. The CDR3 sequence is 14 residues long. Germline assignment: CDR1 SGHNT and CDR2 YENEEA. The CDR3 sequence: CASSLAGLPETQYF.

The V gene is TRBV5-1, the J gene TRBJ2-7. CDR3 length: 11 residues. Germline V gene sequence: CDR1 SGHRS, CDR2 YFSETQ. The CDR3 is CASSADVMQYF.

The rearrangement links TRBV27 to TRBJ2-5; TCRdb's D call of TRBD1 is untestable without DNA. Germline lookup yields CDR1 MNHEY and CDR2 SMNVEV (reference sequence). This CDR3 has 16 amino acids. The CDR3: CASRGTTKAYVETQYF.

V and J are TRBV6-2 or TRBV6-3 and TRBJ2-3; TCRdb outputs TRBD2, but without DNA this stays unchecked. Germline CDR1 is MNHEY and CDR2 is SVGEGT. The CDR3 sequence is 15 residues long. CDR3: CASSYSGGFGDTQYF.

The CDR3 sequence is CASSLVVAQGQFF. V is TRBV7-8 and J is TRBJ2-7; the D call from TCRdb, TRBD1, cannot be confirmed without DNA. The CDR3 totals 13 residues. Germline CDR1 SGHVS, CDR2 FQNEAQ.

The gene calls are TRBV3-1 and TRBJ2-1; TCRdb designates TRBD1, a call that cannot be tested without DNA. The CDR3 consists of 13 residues. CDR1 and CDR2 (germline): LGHDT, YNNKEL (reference sequence). The CDR3 here is CASSLNGGNEQFF.

The gene calls are TRBV6-2 or TRBV6-3 and TRBJ2-4; absent DNA, TCRdb's TRBD1 call cannot be checked. Germline assignment: CDR1 MNHEY and CDR2 SVGEGT. The CDR3 consists of 18 residues. The CDR3 is CASSSLHRGTVAKNIQYF.

V and J are TRBV3-1 and TRBJ2-1; with no DNA, the TCRdb D assignment of TRBD2 cannot be verified. Looked up from germline, CDR1 is LGHDT and CDR2 is YNNKEL (reference sequence). This CDR3 comprises 14 residues. CDR3 loop: CASSLGLALDEQFF.

The chain is built from TRBV4-3 and TRBJ2-1; TCRdb's D gene call, TRBD1, goes unchecked for lack of DNA. CDR3 length: 15 amino acids. The germline gives CDR1 LGHNA, CDR2 YSLEER. CDR3 sequence reads: CASSQDTGARGEQFF.

The genes are TRBV3-1 and TRBJ2-2; TCRdb names TRBD1, which stays unverified in the absence of DNA. Germline V gives CDR1 LGHDT, CDR2 YNNKEL (reference sequence). The CDR3 consists of 16 residues. CDR3 sequence reads: CASSQEGQPNTGELFF.

V usage is TRBV11-2 and J usage is TRBJ2-1; no DNA is available, so the TRBD2 call from TCRdb remains unchecked. The CDR3 extends over 16 amino acids. Looked up from germline, CDR1 is SGHAT and CDR2 is FQNNGV. The CDR3 here is CASSPDLRLADNEQFF.

J is TRBJ1-5 and V is TRBV19; TCRdb indicates TRBD1, and absent DNA this call remains unverified. The germline CDR1 and CDR2 sequences are LNHDA and SQIVND (reference sequence). The CDR3 length is 15 residues. Here the CDR3 reads CASILDGNSNQPQHF. Variable domain in full (rest from reference TRBV19 and TRBJ1-5): DGGITQSPKYLFRKEGQNVTLSCEQNLNHDAMYWYRQDPGQGLRLIYYSQIVNDFQKGDIAEGYSVSREKKESFPLTVTSAQKNPTAFYLCASILDGNSNQPQHFGDGTRLSIL.

This chain links TRBV29-1 with TRBJ2-3; TCRdb designates TRBD2, a call that cannot be tested without DNA. Germline assignment: CDR1 SQVTM and CDR2 ANQGSEA. This CDR3 has 20 residues. This CDR3 is CSVAGTVASGGQRGTDTQYF.